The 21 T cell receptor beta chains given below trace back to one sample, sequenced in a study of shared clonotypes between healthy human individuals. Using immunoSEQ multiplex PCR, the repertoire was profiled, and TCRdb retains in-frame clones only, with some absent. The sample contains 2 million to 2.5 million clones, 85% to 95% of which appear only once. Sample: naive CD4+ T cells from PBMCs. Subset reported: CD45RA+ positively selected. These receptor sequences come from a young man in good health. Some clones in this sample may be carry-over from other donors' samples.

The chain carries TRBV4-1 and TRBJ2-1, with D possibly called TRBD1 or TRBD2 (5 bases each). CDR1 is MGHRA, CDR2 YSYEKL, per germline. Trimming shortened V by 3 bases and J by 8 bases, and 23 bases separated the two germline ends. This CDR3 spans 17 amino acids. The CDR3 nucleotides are TGCGCCAGCAGCCAGACGCTTGGGGACCGTCCAAGGGATGAGCAGTTCTTC. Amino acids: CASSQTLGDRPRDEQFF.

The CDR3 reads CASSPIFSGGTGELFF. CDR3 nucleotides: TGTGCCAGCAGCCCCATCTTCAGCGGGGGCACCGGGGAGCTGTTTTTT. The gene calls are TRBV6-4 and TRBJ2-2, with 8 bases identical to TRBD2. CDR3 size: 16 residues. Germline V CDR1 and CDR2: MRHNA, SNTAGT. The V gene end was trimmed by 6 bases and the J gene end by 4 bases; junction bases not matched to a gene: 10.

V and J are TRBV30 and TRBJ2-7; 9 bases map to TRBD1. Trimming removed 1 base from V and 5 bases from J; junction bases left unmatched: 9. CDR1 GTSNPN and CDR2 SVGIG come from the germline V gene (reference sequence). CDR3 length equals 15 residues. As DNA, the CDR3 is TGTGCCTGGAGTGGCCGGGACAGGGAAATCCACGAGCAGTACTTC. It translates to CAWSGRDREIHEQYF.

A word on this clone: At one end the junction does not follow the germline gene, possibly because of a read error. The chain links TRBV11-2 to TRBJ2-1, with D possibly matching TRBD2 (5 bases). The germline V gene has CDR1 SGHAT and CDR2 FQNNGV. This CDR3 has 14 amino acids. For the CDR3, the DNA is TGTGCCAGCAGCGTAGAGCGGAGGAACAATGAGCAGTTCTTC. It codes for CASSVERRNNEQFF.

The CDR3, as DNA: TGTGCCAGCACCACCAGGACAGAGGCAGATACGCAGTATTTT. Translating it yields CASTTRTEADTQYF. The rearrangement joins TRBV6-6 to TRBJ2-3; D might be TRBD1 (6 bases). Germline CDR1 MNHNY, CDR2 SVGAGI (reference sequence). V was trimmed by 7 bases and J by 4 bases, leaving 15 bases between them. The CDR3 is 14 residues long.

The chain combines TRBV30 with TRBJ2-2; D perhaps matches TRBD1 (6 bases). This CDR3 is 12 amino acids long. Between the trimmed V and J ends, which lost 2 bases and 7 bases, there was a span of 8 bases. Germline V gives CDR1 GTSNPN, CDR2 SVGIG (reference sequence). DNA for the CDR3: TGTGCCTGGAGTCGGACAGTCGGGGAGCTGTTTTTT. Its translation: CAWSRTVGELFF.

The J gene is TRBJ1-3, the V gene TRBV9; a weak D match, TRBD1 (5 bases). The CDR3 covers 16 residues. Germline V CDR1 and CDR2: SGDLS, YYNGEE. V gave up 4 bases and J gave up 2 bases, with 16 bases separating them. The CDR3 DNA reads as TGTGCCAGCAGCAGCCGGGACCTAAGAACTGGAAACACCATATATTTT. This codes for CASSSRDLRTGNTIYF.

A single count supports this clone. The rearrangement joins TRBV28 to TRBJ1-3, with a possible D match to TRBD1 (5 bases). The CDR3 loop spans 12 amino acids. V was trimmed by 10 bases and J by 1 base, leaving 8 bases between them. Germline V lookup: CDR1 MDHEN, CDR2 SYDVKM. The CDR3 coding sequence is TGTGCCATTCAGGGTTCTGGAAACACCATATATTTT. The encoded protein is CAIQGSGNTIYF.

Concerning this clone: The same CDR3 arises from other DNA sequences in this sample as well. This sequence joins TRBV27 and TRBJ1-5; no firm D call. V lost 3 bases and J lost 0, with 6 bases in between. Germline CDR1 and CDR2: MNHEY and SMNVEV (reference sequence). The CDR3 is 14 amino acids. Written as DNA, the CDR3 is TGTGCCAGCAGTTTCAGGTATAGCAATCAGCCCCAGCATTTT. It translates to CASSFRYSNQPQHF.

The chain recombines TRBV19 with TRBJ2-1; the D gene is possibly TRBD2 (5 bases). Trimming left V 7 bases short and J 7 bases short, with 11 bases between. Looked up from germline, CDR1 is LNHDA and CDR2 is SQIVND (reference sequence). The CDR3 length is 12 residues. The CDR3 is CASTPGGNEQFF. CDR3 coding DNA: TGTGCCAGTACCCCCGGCGGGAATGAGCAGTTCTTC.

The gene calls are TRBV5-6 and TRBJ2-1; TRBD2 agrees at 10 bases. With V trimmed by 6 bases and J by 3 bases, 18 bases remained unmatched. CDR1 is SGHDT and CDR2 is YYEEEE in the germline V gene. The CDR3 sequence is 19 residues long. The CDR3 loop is CASTRTSGGLLINYNEQFF. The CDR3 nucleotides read TGTGCCAGCACCCGGACTAGCGGAGGCCTCCTAATTAACTACAATGAGCAGTTCTTC.

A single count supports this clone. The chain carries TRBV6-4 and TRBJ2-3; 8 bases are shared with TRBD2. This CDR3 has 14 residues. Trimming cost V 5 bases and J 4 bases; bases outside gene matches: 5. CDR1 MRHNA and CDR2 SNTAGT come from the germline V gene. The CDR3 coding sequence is TGTGCCAGCAGTTCAGCGGGAGAGGCAGATACGCAGTATTTT. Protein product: CASSSAGEADTQYF.

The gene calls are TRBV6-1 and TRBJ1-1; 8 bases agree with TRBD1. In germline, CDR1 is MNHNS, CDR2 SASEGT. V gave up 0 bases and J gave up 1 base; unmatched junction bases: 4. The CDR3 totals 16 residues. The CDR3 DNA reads TGTGCCAGCAGTGAAGCCCGAACAGGGGGGAACACTGAAGCTTTCTTT. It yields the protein CASSEARTGGNTEAFF.

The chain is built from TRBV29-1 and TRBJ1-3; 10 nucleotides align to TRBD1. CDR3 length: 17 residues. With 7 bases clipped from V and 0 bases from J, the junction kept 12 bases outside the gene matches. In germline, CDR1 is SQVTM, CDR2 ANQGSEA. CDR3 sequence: CSEGTGEEPRSGNTIYF. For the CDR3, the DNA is TGCAGCGAGGGGACAGGGGAAGAACCGCGCTCTGGAAACACCATATATTTT.

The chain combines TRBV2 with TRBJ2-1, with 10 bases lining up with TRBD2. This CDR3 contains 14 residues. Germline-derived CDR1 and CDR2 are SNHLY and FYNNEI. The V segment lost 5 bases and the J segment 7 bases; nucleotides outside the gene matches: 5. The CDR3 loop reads CASSSSGRRNEQFF. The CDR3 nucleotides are TGTGCCAGCAGTTCTAGCGGGAGAAGAAATGAGCAGTTCTTC.

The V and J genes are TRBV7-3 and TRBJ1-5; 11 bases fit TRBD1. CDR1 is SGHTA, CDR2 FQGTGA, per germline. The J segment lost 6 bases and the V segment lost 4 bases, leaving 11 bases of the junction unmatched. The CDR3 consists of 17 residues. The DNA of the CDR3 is TGTGCCAGCAGCTCAGGACAGGGGGCGAAAGCACGTCAGCCCCAGCATTTT. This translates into CASSSGQGAKARQPQHF.

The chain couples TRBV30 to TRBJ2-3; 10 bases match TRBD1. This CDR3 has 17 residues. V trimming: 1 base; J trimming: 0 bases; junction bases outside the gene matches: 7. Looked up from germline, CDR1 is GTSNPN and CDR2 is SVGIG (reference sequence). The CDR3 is CAWSAGDRGLSTDTQYF. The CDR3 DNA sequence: TGTGCCTGGAGTGCGGGCGACAGGGGGCTTAGCACAGATACGCAGTATTTT.

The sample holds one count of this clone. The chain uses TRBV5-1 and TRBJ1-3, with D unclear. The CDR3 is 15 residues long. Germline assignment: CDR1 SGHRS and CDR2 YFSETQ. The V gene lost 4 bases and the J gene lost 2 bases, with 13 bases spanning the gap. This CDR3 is CASSPMPVAGNTIYF. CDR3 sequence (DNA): TGCGCCAGCAGCCCAATGCCGGTAGCTGGAAACACCATATATTTT. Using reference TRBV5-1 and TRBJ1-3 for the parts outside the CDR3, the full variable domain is KAGVTQTPRYLIKTRGQQVTLSCSPISGHRSVSWYQQTPGQGLQFLFEYFSETQRNKGNFPGRFSGRQFSNSRSEMNVSTLELGDSALYLCASSPMPVAGNTIYFGEGSWLTVV.

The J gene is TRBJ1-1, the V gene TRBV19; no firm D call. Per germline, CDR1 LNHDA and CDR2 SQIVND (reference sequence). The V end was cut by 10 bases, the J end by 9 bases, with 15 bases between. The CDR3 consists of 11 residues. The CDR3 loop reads CATKRVQQAFF. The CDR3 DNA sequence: TGTGCCACTAAGAGGGTACAACAAGCTTTCTTT.

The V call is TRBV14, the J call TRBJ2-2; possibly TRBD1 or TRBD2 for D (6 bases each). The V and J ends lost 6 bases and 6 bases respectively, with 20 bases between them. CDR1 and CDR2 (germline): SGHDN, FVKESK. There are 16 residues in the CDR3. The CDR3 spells CASSSWRGTRSGELFF. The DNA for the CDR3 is TGTGCCAGCAGTTCATGGAGGGGGACGAGATCCGGGGAGCTGTTTTTT.

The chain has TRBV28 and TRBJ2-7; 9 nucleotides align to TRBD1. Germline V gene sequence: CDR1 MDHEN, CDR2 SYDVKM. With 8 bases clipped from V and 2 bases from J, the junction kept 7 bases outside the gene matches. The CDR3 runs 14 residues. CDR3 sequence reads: CASETGTGTYEQYF. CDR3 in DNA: TGTGCCAGCGAAACCGGGACAGGGACCTACGAGCAGTACTTC.